This T cell receptor beta chain derives from a study of vaccination and CD4 T cells after COVID-19. Study-level background: Cells were stimulated with overlapping spike peptides from SARS-CoV-2, HCoV-NL63, HCoV-OC43 and HCoV-229E.

With the Oncomine TCR Beta short-read assay, DNA from cultured CD4+ T cells was sequenced. A single record per CDR3 protein comes from TCRdb applying MiXCR to the PCR reads. Altogether about 21,000 distinct CDR3 sequences are present, roughly two fifths being singletons, with the ten largest covering about 10%. In the case of this clonotype: Its antigen is not known.

Regarding treatment: approximately 10-day PBMC culture with coronavirus spike peptide pools or control peptides (ViraFEST assay). Germline CDR1 reads MNHEY; CDR2 reads SVGEGT. The V gene lost 5 bases and the J gene lost 4 bases, with 14 bases spanning the gap. There are 14 residues in the CDR3. The source was CD4+ T cells from blood, cultured in vitro, collected after SARS-CoV-2 vaccination. The chain combines TRBV6-2 or TRBV6-3 with TRBJ1-1, with D perhaps matching TRBD1 (5 bases). The receptor was derived from a human donor who had recovered from COVID-19. For the CDR3, the DNA is TGTGCCAGCAGTGACCCAGGGATTGGCACTGAAGCTTTCTTT. Translating it yields CASSDPGIGTEAFF.